The 26 T cell receptor beta chains given below trace back to one sample, sequenced in a study of OX40 agonist ivuxolimab in advanced cancers. Assay used: immunoSEQ multiplex PCR; TCRdb lists only in-frame clones, some missing. The sample lists 20,000 to 25,000 clones; more than 65% were seen once. The sample consisted of CD4+ or CD8+ T cells sorted from blood, taken in a trial of the OX40 agonist ivuxolimab. Receptors originate from an adult with an advanced solid tumor such as melanoma, head and neck, liver or kidney cancer.

V and J are TRBV10-3 and TRBJ1-2, with TRBD1 as a possible D gene (6 bases). The length of the CDR3 is 14 residues. Germline loops: CDR1 ENHRY, CDR2 SYGVKD. The V and J ends lost 10 bases and 1 base respectively, with 16 bases between them. The CDR3 DNA sequence: TGTGCCACTTCCCAGGGGATCGGTAACTATGGCTACACCTTC. Translating it yields CATSQGIGNYGYTF.

The chain has TRBV6-1 and TRBJ2-3, with TRBD2 matching 14 bases. This CDR3 is built from 14 residues. Unmatched junction bases numbered 4, after V lost 6 bases and J lost 8 bases. In germline, CDR1 is MNHNS, CDR2 SASEGT. The CDR3 loop is CASRVTSGRATQYF. CDR3 sequence (DNA): TGTGCCAGCAGGGTGACTAGCGGGAGGGCTACGCAGTATTTT.

The rearrangement uses TRBV2 and TRBJ1-5, with D perhaps TRBD1 (5 bases). The CDR3 covers 16 residues. Trimming removed 8 bases at V and 1 base at J, with 18 bases between. CDR1 is SNHLY and CDR2 is FYNNEI in the germline V gene. The CDR3 loop reads CASAFMRTGSNQPQHF. The CDR3 nucleotides read TGTGCCAGCGCCTTCATGAGAACAGGCAGCAATCAGCCCCAGCATTTT.

This clone was observed once. The chain joins TRBV27 to TRBJ1-5, with D hard to call. The CDR3 sequence is 15 residues long. The V end was cut by 3 bases, the J end by 0 bases, with 9 bases between. Per germline, CDR1 MNHEY and CDR2 SMNVEV (reference sequence). This CDR3 reads CASSLQKGSNQPQHF. CDR3 coding DNA: TGTGCCAGCAGTTTGCAGAAGGGTAGCAATCAGCCCCAGCATTTT.

J is TRBJ1-1 and V is TRBV5-1; D is uncertain. The CDR3 is 18 amino acids. V was pared by 2 bases and J by 0 bases, with 20 bases between. Germline assignment: CDR1 SGHRS and CDR2 YFSETQ. CDR3: CASSFSPDLDIMNTEAFF. In nucleotides, the CDR3 is TGCGCCAGCAGCTTTTCTCCAGATCTCGATATCATGAACACTGAAGCTTTCTTT.

This sequence joins TRBV5-1 and TRBJ2-1; D is perhaps TRBD1 (6 bases). The CDR3 spans 15 residues. In germline, CDR1 is SGHRS, CDR2 YFSETQ. With 1 base removed from V and 5 bases from J, the gap between germline ends came to 13 bases. CDR3 protein: CASSLRGTYNNEQFF. CDR3 bases: TGCGCCAGCAGCTTGAGGGGGACGTATAACAATGAGCAGTTCTTC.

This clone was observed a few times. In nucleotides, the CDR3 is TGCGCCAGCAGTGAGAGCGGTACAGATACGCAGTATTTT. It specifies CASSESGTDTQYF. The rearrangement joins TRBV10-2 to TRBJ2-3, with D perhaps matching TRBD2 (5 bases). Trimming stripped 2 bases from V and 3 bases from J, with 6 bases between. This CDR3 is built from 13 residues. Germline V CDR1 and CDR2: WSHSY, SAAADI.

The chain uses TRBV5-1 and TRBJ2-5; no reliable D call. Germline CDR1 and CDR2: SGHRS and YFSETQ. The ends were cut back, 3 bases at V and 4 bases at J, with 10 bases in the middle. The CDR3 is 13 amino acids. CDR3 loop: CASSSPGRETQYF. DNA of the CDR3: TGCGCCAGCAGCTCCCCGGGCCGAGAGACCCAGTACTTC.

This clone was observed a handful of times. The V and J genes are TRBV18 and TRBJ1-1; 7 nucleotides align to TRBD1. Germline CDR1 KGHSH, CDR2 LQKENI. The CDR3 runs to 14 residues. V was pared by 2 bases and J by 7 bases, with 7 bases of the junction left unmatched. CDR3 DNA: TGTGCCAGCTCACCATTACAGGGGACTGGTGAAGCTTTCTTT. This translates into CASSPLQGTGEAFF. The full variable domain, completed using reference TRBV18 and TRBJ1-1, is NAGVMQNPRHLVRRRGQEARLRCSPMKGHSHVYWYRQLPEEGLKFMVYLQKENIIDESGMPKERFSAEFPKEGPSILRIQQVVRGDSAAYFCASSPLQGTGEAFFGQGTRLTVV.

The rearrangement joins TRBV9 to TRBJ2-5; D is undetermined. Per germline, CDR1 SGDLS and CDR2 YYNGEE. V was shortened by 0 bases and J by 2 bases, with 11 bases between the two germline ends. This CDR3 region has 15 residues. CDR3 in amino acids: CASSVEWWKQETQYF. The CDR3 DNA follows: TGTGCCAGCAGCGTAGAGTGGTGGAAACAAGAGACCCAGTACTTC.

The V gene is TRBV5-4, the J gene TRBJ2-2; 11 positions agree with TRBD2. The CDR3 is made up of 15 amino acids. With V trimmed by 5 bases and J by 5 bases, 5 bases remained unmatched. In germline, CDR1 is SGHNT, CDR2 YYREEE (reference sequence). The CDR3 DNA reads as TGTGCCAGCAGAACTAGCGGGAGTTGGACCGGGGAGCTGTTTTTT. Its protein product is CASRTSGSWTGELFF. Variable domain in full (rest from reference TRBV5-4 and TRBJ2-2): ETGVTQSPTHLIKTRGQQVTLRCSSQSGHNTVSWYQQALGQGPQFIFQYYREEENGRGNFPPRFSGLQFPNYSSELNVNALELDDSALYLCASRTSGSWTGELFFGEGSRLTVL.

This clone was detected a few times. The rearrangement uses TRBV9 and TRBJ2-3; a weak D match, TRBD1 (6 bases). This CDR3 has 14 amino acids. The germline V gene has CDR1 SGDLS and CDR2 YYNGEE. The V end lost 4 bases, the J end lost 2 bases, and 11 bases lay between the germline ends. The CDR3 sequence is CASSTRTDTDTQYF. The CDR3 DNA reads TGTGCCAGCAGCACCCGGACAGACACAGATACGCAGTATTTT.

The rearrangement uses TRBV28 and TRBJ2-6, with D possibly being TRBD1 or TRBD2 (5 bases each). Germline V gene sequence: CDR1 MDHEN, CDR2 SYDVKM. V dropped 6 bases and J dropped 1 base, with 10 bases sitting between them. The CDR3 loop spans 15 amino acids. The CDR3 DNA reads as TGTGCCAGCAGAATGAGGGGATCTGGGGCCAACGTCCTGACTTTC. This translates into CASRMRGSGANVLTF.

The sample holds a few counts of this clone. The genes are TRBV5-1 and TRBJ1-2; maybe TRBD1 (5 bases). This CDR3 comprises 15 residues. Trimming removed 4 bases from V and 0 bases from J, with 13 bases in between. Germline V CDR1 and CDR2: SGHRS, YFSETQ. CDR3 nucleotide sequence: TGCGCCAGCAGCCGTCTAGGGGAGGCTAACTATGGCTACACCTTC. It codes for CASSRLGEANYGYTF.

This chain joins TRBV25-1 and TRBJ2-6; 8 bases fit TRBD1. CDR1 and CDR2 from the germline V gene are MGHDK and SYGVNS. CDR3 length: 15 residues. The V segment lost 4 bases and the J segment 3 bases; nucleotides outside the gene matches: 2. This chain's CDR3 is CASSATGVGANVLTF. Here the CDR3 DNA reads TGTGCCAGCAGTGCGACAGGGGTTGGGGCCAACGTCCTGACTTTC.

The chain has TRBV10-3 and TRBJ1-2, with 7 bases fitting TRBD1. The V gene's germline CDR1 is ENHRY and CDR2 SYGVKD. Unmatched junction bases numbered 7, after V lost 6 bases and J lost 3 bases. This CDR3 is built from 14 residues. The CDR3 region is CAIRTGSGDYGYTF. CDR3 sequence (DNA): TGTGCCATCAGGACAGGGAGTGGTGACTATGGCTACACCTTC.

V and J are TRBV11-2 and TRBJ2-5; TRBD2 is a possible D gene (6 bases). This CDR3 is 15 amino acids long. The V end lost 2 bases, the J end lost 1 base, and 11 bases lay between the germline ends. Germline CDR1 is SGHAT and CDR2 is FQNNGV. The CDR3: CASSLMRGLQETQYF. The CDR3 coding sequence is TGTGCCAGCAGCTTAATGAGGGGACTCCAAGAGACCCAGTACTTC.

The chain links TRBV29-1 to TRBJ1-1; tentative D call: TRBD1 (5 bases). The CDR3 is made up of 12 amino acids. Deletions cut 7 bases from V and 5 bases from J, with 14 bases between. CDR1 and CDR2 from the germline V gene are SQVTM and ANQGSEA. The DNA of the CDR3 is TGCAGCGCAAGGGGAGATCGGACTGAAGCTTTCTTT. Amino acids: CSARGDRTEAFF. Variable domain in full (rest from reference TRBV29-1 and TRBJ1-1): SAVISQKPSRDICQRGTSLTIQCQVDSQVTMMFWYRQQPGQSLTLIATANQGSEATYESGFVIDKFPISRPNLTFSTLTVSNMSPEDSSIYLCSARGDRTEAFFGQGTRLTVV.

This clone appeared a single time. V is TRBV7-9 and J is TRBJ2-1; 10 nucleotides agree with TRBD2. Germline values: CDR1 SEHNR, CDR2 FQNEAQ (reference sequence). Trimming cost V 6 bases and J 4 bases; bases outside gene matches: 6. The CDR3 is 15 residues long. CDR3 sequence reads: CASRLGLAAYNEQFF. The DNA of the CDR3 is TGTGCCAGCAGGCTCGGACTAGCGGCTTACAATGAGCAGTTCTTC.

The chain carries TRBV5-4 and TRBJ2-3, with unresolved D. The germline V gene encodes CDR1 SGHNT and CDR2 YYREEE (reference sequence). The CDR3 is made up of 15 amino acids. The germline V and J ends were trimmed by 2 bases and 0 bases, with 10 bases remaining between them. CDR3 protein: CASSLGQTSTDTQYF. For the CDR3, the DNA is TGTGCCAGCAGCTTAGGCCAAACGAGCACAGATACGCAGTATTTT.

This clone has a handful of counts. The chain joins TRBV7-9 to TRBJ1-1; D perhaps matches TRBD1 (5 bases). The CDR3 has 14 amino acids. Looked up from germline, CDR1 is SEHNR and CDR2 is FQNEAQ (reference sequence). V lost 3 bases, J lost 3 bases, and 11 bases lay in between. The CDR3 loop reads CASSLFGRDTEAFF. As DNA, the CDR3 is TGTGCCAGCAGCTTGTTCGGCAGGGACACTGAAGCTTTCTTT. Based on the CDR3 plus reference TRBV7-9 and TRBJ1-1, the full variable domain is DTGVSQNPRHKITKRGQNVTFRCDPISEHNRLYWYRQTLGQGPEFLTYFQNEAQLEKSRLLSDRFSAERPKGSFSTLEIQRTEQGDSAMYLCASSLFGRDTEAFFGQGTRLTVV.

The V gene is TRBV28, the J gene TRBJ1-1; maybe TRBD1 (6 bases). Germline CDR1 MDHEN, CDR2 SYDVKM. V gave up 1 base and J gave up 4 bases, with 7 bases separating them. This CDR3 spans 13 amino acids. The CDR3: CASSLSGVTEAFF. Here the CDR3 DNA reads TGTGCCAGCAGTTTATCAGGGGTCACTGAAGCTTTCTTT.

The chain employs TRBV7-9 and TRBJ1-2, with TRBD1 as a possible D gene (5 bases). Germline loops: CDR1 SEHNR, CDR2 FQNEAQ (reference sequence). Trimming removed 3 bases at V and 4 bases at J, with 15 bases between. The CDR3 covers 15 residues. In DNA, the CDR3 is TGTGCCAGCAGCTTGGTACAGGAGGTTATCTATGGCTACACCTTC. Its protein product is CASSLVQEVIYGYTF.

The genes are TRBV30 and TRBJ2-1; weak D call: TRBD1 (5 bases). The length of the CDR3 is 12 residues. CDR1 is GTSNPN and CDR2 is SVGIG in the germline V gene (reference sequence). Trimming shortened V by 5 bases and J by 7 bases, and 12 bases separated the two germline ends. The CDR3: CAWEEGANEQFF. The CDR3 bases are TGTGCCTGGGAAGAAGGGGCGAATGAGCAGTTCTTC.

This chain uses TRBV6-6 with TRBJ1-1; D call uncertain. V was pared by 2 bases and J by 1 base, with 14 bases between. The CDR3 has 16 residues. From germline, CDR1 is MNHNY and CDR2 SVGAGI (reference sequence). The CDR3 loop is CASSYPTQFPNTEAFF. In DNA, the CDR3 is TGTGCCAGCAGTTACCCTACGCAATTCCCGAACACTGAAGCTTTCTTT.

The rearrangement links TRBV6-1 to TRBJ1-6; no firm D call. The V gene's germline CDR1 is MNHNS and CDR2 SASEGT. This CDR3 is built from 13 residues. Trimming took off 8 bases at V and 9 bases at J, with 14 bases between the two ends. CDR3 nucleotides: TGTGCCAGCCTGGACCTACGGGGTTCACCCCTCCACTTT. Residues: CASLDLRGSPLHF.